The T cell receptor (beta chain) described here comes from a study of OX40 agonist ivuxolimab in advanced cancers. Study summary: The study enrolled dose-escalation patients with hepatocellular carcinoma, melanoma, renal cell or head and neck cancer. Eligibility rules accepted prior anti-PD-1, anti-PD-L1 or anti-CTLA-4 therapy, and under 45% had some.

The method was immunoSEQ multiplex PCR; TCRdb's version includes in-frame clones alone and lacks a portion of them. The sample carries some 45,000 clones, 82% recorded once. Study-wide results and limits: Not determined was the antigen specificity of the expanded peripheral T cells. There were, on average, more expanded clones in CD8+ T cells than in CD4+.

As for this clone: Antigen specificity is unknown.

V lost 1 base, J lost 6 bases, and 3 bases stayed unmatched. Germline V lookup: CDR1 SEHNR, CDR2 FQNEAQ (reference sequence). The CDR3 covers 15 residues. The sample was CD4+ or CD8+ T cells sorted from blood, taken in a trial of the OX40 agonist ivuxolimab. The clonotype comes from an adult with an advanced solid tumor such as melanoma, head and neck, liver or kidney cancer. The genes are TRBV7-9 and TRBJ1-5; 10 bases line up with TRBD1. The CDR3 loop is CASSLGGQGGQPQHF. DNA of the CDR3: TGTGCCAGCAGCTTAGGAGGACAGGGGGGTCAGCCCCAGCATTTT.